The 20 T cell receptor beta chains below all came from one sample that was sequenced in a study of diagnostic markers for celiac disease. TCRdb re-called the reads; every CDR3 protein appears as one record, without DNA. This sample's clone table lists about 5,600 distinct CDR3 sequences. The sequenced sample was either unsorted cells or a sorted T cell fraction (not recorded which). The receptors here all came from a human donor. This table probably holds off-target reads from a library built for another chain.

This clonotype is classed as medium-sized by frequency. The V gene is TRBV10-2, the J gene TRBJ2-7. CDR1 and CDR2 from the germline V gene are WSHSY and SAAADI. CDR3 length: 14 residues. This CDR3 reads CASSPSLRSHEQYF.

The chain carries TRBV29-1 and TRBJ1-1; TCRdb indicates TRBD1, and absent DNA this call remains unverified. Germline CDR1 SQVTM, CDR2 ANQGSEA. The CDR3 is 15 residues long. CDR3 residues: CSATRWTAEGTEAFF. The whole variable domain, remainder taken from reference TRBV29-1 and TRBJ1-1, is SAVISQKPSRDICQRGTSLTIQCQVDSQVTMMFWYRQQPGQSLTLIATANQGSEATYESGFVIDKFPISRPNLTFSTLTVSNMSPEDSSIYLCSATRWTAEGTEAFFGQGTRLTVV.

This clonotype counts as medium-sized by frequency. The V call is TRBV3-1, the J call TRBJ1-2. The CDR3 has 13 amino acids. Germline V CDR1 and CDR2: LGHDT, YNNKEL (reference sequence). CDR3 sequence reads: CASSHLGDYGYTF.

This sequence joins TRBV20-1 and TRBJ2-5; the D call of TRBD2 rests on TCRdb alone, since no DNA is present to check it. The CDR3 is 16 residues long. Germline loops: CDR1 DFQATT, CDR2 SNEGSKA (reference sequence). This chain's CDR3 is CSAEPRTIAGEETQYF.

This clonotype is medium-sized by frequency. The chain employs TRBV5-6 and TRBJ2-1; TCRdb selects TRBD2, and the lack of DNA leaves this call unchecked. Germline V gives CDR1 SGHDT, CDR2 YYEEEE. This CDR3 has 18 amino acids. Here the CDR3 reads CASSLGVLAGPLYNEQFF.

The chain joins TRBV12-3 or TRBV12-4 to TRBJ2-5; the D gene TCRdb calls, TRBD2, cannot be checked with no DNA. The CDR3 spans 15 residues. This CDR3 is CASSFRLAGSETQYF.

CDR3 sequence: CASRRAGPGGTEAFF. The V and J genes are TRBV5-4 and TRBJ1-1. This CDR3 has 15 amino acids. Germline V CDR1 and CDR2: SGHNT, YYREEE (reference sequence).

Frequency places this clonotype as medium-sized. J is TRBJ1-1 and V is TRBV7-6. The germline V gene has CDR1 SGHVS and CDR2 FNYEAQ. The CDR3 spans 13 residues. The CDR3 region is CASSFAKDTEAFF.

The chain couples TRBV20-1 to TRBJ1-2; TCRdb calls TRBD1, which cannot be checked without DNA. The CDR3 extends over 12 amino acids. Germline V gene data show CDR1 as DFQATT and CDR2 as SNEGSKA (reference sequence). The CDR3 sequence: CSAQDRPYAYTF.

The rearrangement uses TRBV20-1 and TRBJ2-7; without DNA, the TCRdb call of TRBD1 cannot be checked. From germline, CDR1 is DFQATT and CDR2 SNEGSKA (reference sequence). CDR3 length: 12 amino acids. The chain's CDR3 is CSARGRAMMQYF.

The chain combines TRBV7-2 with TRBJ2-1; TCRdb indicates TRBD1, and absent DNA this call remains unverified. The CDR3 runs to 15 residues. Germline CDR1 reads SGHTA; CDR2 reads FQGNSA. CDR3 loop: CASSPTWGYYNEQFF.

The chain joins TRBV20-1 to TRBJ2-1. This CDR3 region has 14 residues. Per germline, CDR1 DFQATT and CDR2 SNEGSKA (reference sequence). The CDR3 is CSARRSSSYNEQFF.

The V and J genes are TRBV25-1 and TRBJ1-1. The germline V gene encodes CDR1 MGHDK and CDR2 SYGVNS. This CDR3 has 13 residues. The chain's CDR3 is CASAQTTPPEAFF.

Considering frequency, this clonotype is medium-sized (0.01 to 0.1%). This sequence joins TRBV6-1 and TRBJ1-1. Germline V lookup: CDR1 MNHNS, CDR2 SASEGT. The CDR3 covers 13 residues. This CDR3 is CASSKEMNTEAFF.

CDR3: CSARQGPDTQYF. The chain has TRBV29-1 and TRBJ2-3; TCRdb's D call of TRBD1 is untestable without DNA. The CDR3 extends over 12 amino acids. Germline values: CDR1 SQVTM, CDR2 ANQGSEA.

J is TRBJ1-2 and V is TRBV2; TCRdb outputs TRBD1, but without DNA this stays unchecked. Germline V gives CDR1 SNHLY, CDR2 FYNNEI. CDR3 length equals 14 residues. CDR3 loop: CASGSRDRGSGYTF. Using reference TRBV2 and TRBJ1-2 for the parts outside the CDR3, the full variable domain is EPEVTQTPSHQVTQMGQEVILRCVPISNHLYFYWYRQILGQKVEFLVSFYNNEISEKSEIFDDQFSVERPDGSNFTLKIRSTKLEDSAMYFCASGSRDRGSGYTFGSGTRLTVV.

This chain joins TRBV30 and TRBJ1-1. CDR3 length: 13 amino acids. Germline V CDR1 and CDR2: GTSNPN, SVGIG (reference sequence). The CDR3 loop is CAWSLKVVTEAFF.

V gene TRBV30 combines with J gene TRBJ2-5; TCRdb proposes TRBD1, but this gene call is untestable without DNA. CDR3 length: 14 residues. The germline gives CDR1 GTSNPN, CDR2 SVGIG (reference sequence). Here the CDR3 reads CAWSVLAQGGTQYF.

The chain links TRBV20-1 to TRBJ2-3; TCRdb gives TRBD1 as the D gene, but with no DNA this cannot be confirmed. This CDR3 has 13 residues. In germline, CDR1 is DFQATT, CDR2 SNEGSKA (reference sequence). The CDR3 sequence is CSARQQRGDTQYF.

The chain combines TRBV2 with TRBJ2-3; the D call of TRBD2 rests on TCRdb alone, since no DNA is present to check it. The CDR3 has 14 residues. Germline V gene data show CDR1 as SNHLY and CDR2 as FYNNEI. The CDR3 loop is CASSEAGGRDTQYF.